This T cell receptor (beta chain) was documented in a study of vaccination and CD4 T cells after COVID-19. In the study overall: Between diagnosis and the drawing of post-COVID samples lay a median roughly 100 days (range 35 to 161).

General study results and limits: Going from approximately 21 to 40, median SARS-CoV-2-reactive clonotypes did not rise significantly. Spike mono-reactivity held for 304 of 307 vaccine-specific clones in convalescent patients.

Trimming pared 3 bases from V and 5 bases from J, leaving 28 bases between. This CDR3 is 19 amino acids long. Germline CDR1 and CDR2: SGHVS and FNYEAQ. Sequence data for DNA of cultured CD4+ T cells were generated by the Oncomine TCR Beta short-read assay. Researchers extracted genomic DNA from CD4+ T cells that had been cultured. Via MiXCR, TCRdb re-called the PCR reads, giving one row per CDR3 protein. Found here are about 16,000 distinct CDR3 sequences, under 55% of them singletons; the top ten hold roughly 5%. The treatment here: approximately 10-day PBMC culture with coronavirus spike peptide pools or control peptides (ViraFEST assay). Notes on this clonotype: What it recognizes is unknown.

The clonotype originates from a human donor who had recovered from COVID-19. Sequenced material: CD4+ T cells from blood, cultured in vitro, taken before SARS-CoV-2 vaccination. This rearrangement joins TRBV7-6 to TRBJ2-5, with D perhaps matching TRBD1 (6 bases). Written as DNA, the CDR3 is TGTGCCAGCAGCTTGTCCCGAACCGATCGAAACAGGGACATGGAGACCCAGTACTTC. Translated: CASSLSRTDRNRDMETQYF.